Listed here are 21 T cell receptor beta chains from one sample, sequenced in a study of a mutant IDH1 vaccine in newly diagnosed glioma. Time point noted: week 47, end of study. Vaccination comprised doses that each held 300 ug of mutant IDH1 20-mer peptide, plus topical imiquimod. These receptors are not linked to any known antigen. Using immunoSEQ multiplex PCR, the repertoire was profiled, and TCRdb retains in-frame clones only, with some absent. Counted here are approximately 32,000 clones, approximately 89% occurring once; the ten biggest clones make up 2% to 2.5%. This specimen consisted of PBMCs, obtained from a glioma patient whose treatment included an IDH1 peptide vaccine. These receptors came from a man in his forties with glioma.

The chain uses TRBV5-6 and TRBJ2-5, with D uncertain. Per germline, CDR1 SGHDT and CDR2 YYEEEE. Trimming took 5 bases from V and 2 from J, leaving 16 bases between them. The CDR3 has 15 amino acids. The CDR3 nucleotides read TGTGCCAGCAGTTCCTTGACACGTTCTCAAGAGACCCAGTACTTC. It yields the protein CASSSLTRSQETQYF.

V is TRBV14 and J is TRBJ1-2; TRBD1 matches 7 bases. The trim removed 4 bases at V and 6 bases at J, leaving 17 bases unmatched. There are 17 residues in the CDR3. Germline CDR1 and CDR2: SGHDN and FVKESK. The CDR3 nucleotides are TGTGCCAGCAGCCCGCCCCGAGAAGGGGGCAAAAGTAATGGCTACACCTTC. Translating gives CASSPPREGGKSNGYTF.

V is TRBV7-8 and J is TRBJ2-7; TRBD1 agrees at 8 bases. Per germline, CDR1 SGHVS and CDR2 FQNEAQ. The V gene end was trimmed by 5 bases and the J gene end by 2 bases; junction bases not matched to a gene: 8. CDR3 length equals 15 residues. CDR3 DNA sequence: TGTGCCAGCAGCAAAGGGGGACAGGAAGCCTACGAGCAGTACGTC. It codes for CASSKGGQEAYEQYV.

The V and J genes are TRBV19 and TRBJ1-5; 8 nucleotides match TRBD1. The CDR3 totals 16 residues. V shed 5 bases, J shed 3 bases, and the junction held 9 bases outside the gene matches. The germline CDR1 and CDR2 sequences are LNHDA and SQIVND (reference sequence). In DNA, the CDR3 is TGTGCCAGTAGTCCTCGGACAGGGACTTTCAATCAGCCCCAGCATTTT. It codes for CASSPRTGTFNQPQHF.

This clone was observed once. V usage is TRBV5-1 and J usage is TRBJ2-4, with TRBD2 as a possible D gene (6 bases). CDR3 length equals 14 residues. The V gene lost 4 bases and the J gene lost 8 bases, with 16 bases spanning the gap. Germline lookup yields CDR1 SGHRS and CDR2 YFSETQ. CDR3 nucleotides: TGCGCCAGCAGCCCGGGCCTAGGCGGGGACATTCAGTACTTC. Translating gives CASSPGLGGDIQYF.

The chain joins TRBV5-1 to TRBJ2-5, with 8 bases identical to TRBD2. Germline assignment: CDR1 SGHRS and CDR2 YFSETQ. Trimming removed 1 base from V and 2 bases from J; junction bases left unmatched: 4. The CDR3 totals 15 residues. As DNA, the CDR3 is TGCGCCAGCAGCTTGATGGCGGGGGGACAAGAGACCCAGTACTTC. It encodes CASSLMAGGQETQYF.

J is TRBJ1-3 and V is TRBV6-6, with D unclear. Trimming removed 11 bases from V and 3 bases from J, with 23 bases in between. CDR1 and CDR2 (germline): MNHNY, SVGAGI (reference sequence). The CDR3 is made up of 16 amino acids. CDR3 loop: CAGPGAARDGGNTIYF. The DNA for the CDR3 is TGTGCCGGACCCGGAGCGGCGCGAGATGGTGGAAACACCATATATTTT.

The V call is TRBV18, the J call TRBJ1-5; 11 nucleotides agree with TRBD1. Trimming cost V 4 bases and J 4 bases; bases outside gene matches: 3. Germline-derived CDR1 and CDR2 are KGHSH and LQKENI. The CDR3 extends over 15 amino acids. CDR3 amino acids: CASSRDRGENQPQHF. CDR3 in DNA: TGTGCCAGCTCACGGGACAGGGGGGAAAATCAGCCCCAGCATTTT.

The rearrangement links TRBV7-2 to TRBJ1-6, with a tentative D call TRBD1 (6 bases). The germline gives CDR1 SGHTA, CDR2 FQGNSA. The CDR3 contains 16 residues. V dropped 5 bases and J dropped 10 bases, with 21 bases sitting between them. The CDR3 loop reads CASSLPLRGIGSPLHF. The CDR3, as DNA: TGTGCCAGCAGCCTACCCCTTAGGGGGATCGGATCACCCCTCCACTTT.

The V gene is TRBV5-1, the J gene TRBJ2-2; D is undetermined. Looked up from germline, CDR1 is SGHRS and CDR2 is YFSETQ. The V gene lost 4 bases and the J gene lost 1 base, with 8 bases spanning the gap. This CDR3 has 14 amino acids. The CDR3 loop is CASSRTVNTGELFF. The CDR3, as DNA: TGCGCCAGCAGCCGGACGGTGAACACCGGGGAGCTGTTTTTT.

J is TRBJ2-7 and V is TRBV28; 10 bases are shared with TRBD1. Germline assignment: CDR1 MDHEN and CDR2 SYDVKM. Trimming cost V 3 bases and J 6 bases; bases outside gene matches: 26. The CDR3 sequence is 21 residues long. The CDR3 DNA follows: TGTGCCAGCAGTTTCCCGTACCCAGGGACCCGGACAGGGGGACGGGATCGCGAGCAGTACTTC. Encoded protein: CASSFPYPGTRTGGRDREQYF.

The V and J genes are TRBV6-5 and TRBJ1-3; TRBD1 might be the D (5 bases). The CDR3 is made up of 16 amino acids. Germline V gene lookup returns CDR1 MNHEY and CDR2 SVGAGI. Trimming shortened V by 0 bases and J by 1 base, and 10 bases separated the two germline ends. The CDR3 reads CASSYSTDHSGNTIYF. The CDR3 nucleotides are TGTGCCAGCAGTTACTCGACAGACCATTCTGGAAACACCATATATTTT.

The chain has TRBV7-2 and TRBJ1-4; a weak D match, TRBD1 (6 bases). This CDR3 spans 16 amino acids. Germline values: CDR1 SGHTA, CDR2 FQGNSA. V lost 5 bases, J lost 0 bases, and 13 bases lay in between. CDR3 residues: CASSPRGRATNEKLFF. CDR3 nucleotide sequence: TGTGCCAGCAGCCCCAGGGGCCGAGCAACTAATGAAAAACTGTTTTTT.

The chain joins TRBV10-3 to TRBJ2-5; TRBD2 is a possible D gene (7 bases). V gave up 0 bases and J gave up 11 bases, with 22 bases separating them. There are 16 residues in the CDR3. Per the germline V gene, CDR1 is ENHRY and CDR2 is SYGVKD. The CDR3 sequence is CAISESRGGSLPKQYF. CDR3 coding DNA: TGTGCCATCAGTGAGTCGAGGGGGGGGTCTCTTCCTAAGCAGTACTTC.

The chain joins TRBV14 to TRBJ2-7, with D unclear. The germline V gene has CDR1 SGHDN and CDR2 FVKESK. There are 17 residues in the CDR3. Deletions cut 1 base from V and 3 bases from J, with 19 bases between. As DNA, the CDR3 is TGTGCCAGCAGCCAAGGACTTAAAAAAGGGAAGGGCTACGAGCAGTACTTC. Protein product: CASSQGLKKGKGYEQYF.

This chain connects TRBV5-1 to TRBJ2-1; TRBD2 matches at 13 bases. V shed 4 bases, J shed 7 bases, and the junction held 11 bases outside the gene matches. Germline V gene lookup returns CDR1 SGHRS and CDR2 YFSETQ. The CDR3 extends over 17 amino acids. CDR3 nucleotides: TGCGCCAGCAGCACAGTCCCCGGGACTAGCGGGATTAATGAGCAGTTCTTC. This codes for CASSTVPGTSGINEQFF. Looking up the rest from reference TRBV5-1 and TRBJ2-1 gives the full variable domain: KAGVTQTPRYLIKTRGQQVTLSCSPISGHRSVSWYQQTPGQGLQFLFEYFSETQRNKGNFPGRFSGRQFSNSRSEMNVSTLELGDSALYLCASSTVPGTSGINEQFFGPGTRLTVL.

The V gene is TRBV2, the J gene TRBJ2-3; D remains ambiguous. Germline CDR1 and CDR2: SNHLY and FYNNEI. There are 13 residues in the CDR3. V lost 6 bases and J lost 2, with 9 bases in between. CDR3 amino acids: CASRVDHTDTQYF. DNA of the CDR3: TGTGCCAGCAGGGTAGACCACACAGATACGCAGTATTTT.

This chain uses TRBV21-1 with TRBJ1-1; no DNA check was done on the table's D call, TRBD1. TRBV21-1 is shown as a pseudogene. CDR3 length: 16 amino acids. CDR3 in DNA: TGTGCCAGCAGCCTCCGTCTGGGCAGGGGGAACACTGAAGCTTTCTTT. Its protein product is CASSLRLGRGNTEAFF.

In this sample, this clone is medium-sized (0.01 to 0.1%). The sample contains more than one DNA sequence encoding this CDR3. The chain employs TRBV6-4 and TRBJ2-3; possibly TRBD1 for D (5 bases). The CDR3 loop spans 15 amino acids. CDR1 and CDR2 (germline): MRHNA, SNTAGT. V lost 3 bases and J 0 bases, leaving 10 bases between the germline ends. The CDR3 bases are TGTGCCAGCAGTGAAGGGGCAGGGAGCACAGATACGCAGTATTTT. It specifies CASSEGAGSTDTQYF.

V and J are TRBV6-1 and TRBJ1-2; 12 bases align to TRBD1. Trimming removed 7 bases from V and 4 bases from J; junction bases left unmatched: 7. The CDR3 covers 15 residues. From germline, CDR1 is MNHNS and CDR2 SASEGT. For the CDR3, the DNA is TGTGCCAGCATGACCCCGGGACAGGGGGCCTATGGCTACACCTTC. Protein sequence: CASMTPGQGAYGYTF.

This chain joins TRBV27 and TRBJ1-2, with a possible D match to TRBD1 (6 bases). The CDR3 is made up of 14 amino acids. Germline-derived CDR1 and CDR2 are MNHEY and SMNVEV (reference sequence). V lost 3 bases and J 4 bases, leaving 12 bases between the germline ends. CDR3 nucleotides: TGTGCCAGCAGTTTGCAGGGGAGGGCCTATGGCTACACCTTC. Translation gives CASSLQGRAYGYTF.